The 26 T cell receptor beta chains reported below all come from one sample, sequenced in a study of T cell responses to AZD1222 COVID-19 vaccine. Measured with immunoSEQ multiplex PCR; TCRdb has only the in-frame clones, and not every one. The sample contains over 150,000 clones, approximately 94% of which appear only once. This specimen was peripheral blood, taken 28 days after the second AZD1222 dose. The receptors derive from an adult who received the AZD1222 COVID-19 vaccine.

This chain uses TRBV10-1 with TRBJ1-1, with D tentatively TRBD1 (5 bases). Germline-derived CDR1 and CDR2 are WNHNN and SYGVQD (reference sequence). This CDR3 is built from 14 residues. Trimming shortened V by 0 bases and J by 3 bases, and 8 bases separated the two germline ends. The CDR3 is CASSESLGDTEAFF. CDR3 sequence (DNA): TGCGCCAGCAGTGAGTCGTTAGGGGACACTGAAGCTTTCTTT.

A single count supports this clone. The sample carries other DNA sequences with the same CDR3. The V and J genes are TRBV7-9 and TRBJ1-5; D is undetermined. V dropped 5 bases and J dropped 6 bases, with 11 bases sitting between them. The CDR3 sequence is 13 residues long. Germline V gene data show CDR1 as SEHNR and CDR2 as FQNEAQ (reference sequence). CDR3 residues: CASSLGESQPQHF. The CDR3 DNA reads TGTGCCAGCAGCCTGGGTGAAAGTCAGCCCCAGCATTTT.

This CDR3 is CASSIEDGLEAFF. Written as DNA, the CDR3 is TGTGCCAGTAGTATAGAGGACGGCCTTGAAGCTTTCTTT. The chain couples TRBV19 to TRBJ1-1, with D unclear. Looked up from germline, CDR1 is LNHDA and CDR2 is SQIVND (reference sequence). This CDR3 spans 13 amino acids. V was clipped by 0 bases and J by 7 bases, with 9 bases between them.

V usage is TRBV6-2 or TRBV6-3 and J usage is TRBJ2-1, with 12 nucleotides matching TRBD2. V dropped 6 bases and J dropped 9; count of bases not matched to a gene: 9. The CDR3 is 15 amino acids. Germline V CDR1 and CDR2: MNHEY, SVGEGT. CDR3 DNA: TGTGCCAGCAGCCTCCTAGCGGGGGGGCCGGGTGAGCAGTTCTTC. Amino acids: CASSLLAGGPGEQFF.

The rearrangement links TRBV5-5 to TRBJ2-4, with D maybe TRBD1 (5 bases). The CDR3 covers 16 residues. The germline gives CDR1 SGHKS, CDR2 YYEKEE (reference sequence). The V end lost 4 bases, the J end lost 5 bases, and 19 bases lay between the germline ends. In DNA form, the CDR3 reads TGTGCCAGCAGCCCAGGTGGGGCCCGATACCAAAACATTCAGTACTTC. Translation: CASSPGGARYQNIQYF.

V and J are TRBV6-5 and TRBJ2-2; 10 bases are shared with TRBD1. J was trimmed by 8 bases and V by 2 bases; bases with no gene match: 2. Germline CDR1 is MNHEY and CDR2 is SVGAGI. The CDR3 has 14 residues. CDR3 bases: TGTGCCAGCAGTTACGACAGGGGGCGTGGGGAGCTGTTTTTT. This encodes CASSYDRGRGELFF.

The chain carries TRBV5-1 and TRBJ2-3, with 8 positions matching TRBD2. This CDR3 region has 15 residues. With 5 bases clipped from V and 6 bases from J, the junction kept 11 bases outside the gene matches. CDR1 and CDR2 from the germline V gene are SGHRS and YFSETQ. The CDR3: CASRRVGGAHDTQYF. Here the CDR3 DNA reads TGCGCCAGCAGGAGGGTCGGGGGGGCTCACGATACGCAGTATTTT.

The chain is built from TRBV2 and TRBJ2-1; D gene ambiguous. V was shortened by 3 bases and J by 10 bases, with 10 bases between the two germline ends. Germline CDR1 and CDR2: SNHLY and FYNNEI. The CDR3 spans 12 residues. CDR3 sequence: CASSEVSREQFF. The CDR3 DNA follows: TGTGCCAGCAGTGAGGTCTCGCGAGAGCAGTTCTTC.

DNA for the CDR3: TGTGCCAGCAGCCTCCCGGGGGACACTGAAGCTTTCTTT. Translation gives CASSLPGDTEAFF. The chain couples TRBV5-5 to TRBJ1-1, with D possibly being TRBD1 (5 bases). From germline, CDR1 is SGHKS and CDR2 YYEKEE (reference sequence). This CDR3 is built from 13 residues. V lost 4 bases, J lost 3 bases, and 10 bases lay in between. The full variable domain, in which reference TRBV5-5 and TRBJ1-1 provide the parts outside the CDR3, is DAGVTQSPTHLIKTRGQQVTLRCSPISGHKSVSWYQQVLGQGPQFIFQYYEKEERGRGNFPDRFSARQFPNYSSELNVNALLLGDSALYLCASSLPGDTEAFFGQGTRLTVV.

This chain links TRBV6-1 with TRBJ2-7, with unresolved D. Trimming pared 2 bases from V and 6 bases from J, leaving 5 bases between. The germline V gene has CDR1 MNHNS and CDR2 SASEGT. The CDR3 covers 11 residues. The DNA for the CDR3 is TGTGCCAGCAGTGAATGGGGCGAGCAGTACTTC. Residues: CASSEWGEQYF.

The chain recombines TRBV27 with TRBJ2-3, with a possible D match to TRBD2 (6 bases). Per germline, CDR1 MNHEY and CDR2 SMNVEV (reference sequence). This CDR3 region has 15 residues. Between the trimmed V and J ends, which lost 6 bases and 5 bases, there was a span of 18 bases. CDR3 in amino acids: CASSPSRDSQDTQYF. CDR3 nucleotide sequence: TGTGCCAGCAGCCCGTCCCGGGACTCCCAAGATACGCAGTATTTT.

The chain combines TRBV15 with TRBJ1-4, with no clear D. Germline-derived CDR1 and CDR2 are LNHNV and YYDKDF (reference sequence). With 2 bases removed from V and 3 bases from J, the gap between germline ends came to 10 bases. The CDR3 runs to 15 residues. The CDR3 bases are TGTGCCACCAGCAGATCCCTGGGATCTAATGAAAAACTGTTTTTT. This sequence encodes CATSRSLGSNEKLFF.

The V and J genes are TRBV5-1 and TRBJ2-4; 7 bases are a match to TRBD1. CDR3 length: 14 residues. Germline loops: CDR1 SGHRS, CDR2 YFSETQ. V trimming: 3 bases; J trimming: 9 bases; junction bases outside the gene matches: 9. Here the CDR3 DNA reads TGCGCCAGCAGCTCGGGACAGATTCCAGGCATTCAGTACTTC. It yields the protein CASSSGQIPGIQYF. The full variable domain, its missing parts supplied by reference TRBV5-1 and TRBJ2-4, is KAGVTQTPRYLIKTRGQQVTLSCSPISGHRSVSWYQQTPGQGLQFLFEYFSETQRNKGNFPGRFSGRQFSNSRSEMNVSTLELGDSALYLCASSSGQIPGIQYFGAGTRLSVL.

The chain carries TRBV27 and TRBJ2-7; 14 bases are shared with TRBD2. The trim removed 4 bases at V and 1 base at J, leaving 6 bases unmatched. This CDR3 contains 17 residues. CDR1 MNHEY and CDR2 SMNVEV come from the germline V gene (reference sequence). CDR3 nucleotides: TGTGCCAGCAGTTCGACTAGCGGGAGGGCTGGGTCCTACGAGCAGTACTTC. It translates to CASSSTSGRAGSYEQYF.

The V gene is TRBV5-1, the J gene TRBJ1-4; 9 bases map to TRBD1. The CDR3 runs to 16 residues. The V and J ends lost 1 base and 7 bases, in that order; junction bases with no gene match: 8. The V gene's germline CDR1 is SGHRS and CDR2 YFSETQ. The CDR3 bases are TGCGCCAGCAGCTTGTCTCGGACAGGGGAAGGTGAAAAACTGTTTTTT. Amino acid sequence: CASSLSRTGEGEKLFF.

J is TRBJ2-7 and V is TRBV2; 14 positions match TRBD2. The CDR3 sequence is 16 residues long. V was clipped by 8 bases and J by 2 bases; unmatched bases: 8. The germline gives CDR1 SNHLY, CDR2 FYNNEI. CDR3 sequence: CASLPGTSGGAYEQYF. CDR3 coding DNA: TGTGCCAGCCTTCCCGGGACTAGCGGGGGTGCCTACGAGCAGTACTTC.

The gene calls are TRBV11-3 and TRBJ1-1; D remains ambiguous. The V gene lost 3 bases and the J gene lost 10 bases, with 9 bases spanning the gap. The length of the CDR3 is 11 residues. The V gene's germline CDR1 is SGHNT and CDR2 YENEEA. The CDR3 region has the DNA TGTGCCAGCAGCTTTACCGCTGGAGCTTTCTTT. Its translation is CASSFTAGAFF.

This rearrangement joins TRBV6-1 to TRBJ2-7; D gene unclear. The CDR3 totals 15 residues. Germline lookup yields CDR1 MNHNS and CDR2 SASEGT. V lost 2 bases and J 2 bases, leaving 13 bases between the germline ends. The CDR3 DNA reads TGTGCCAGCAGTGAATGGTGGAGTAAGGCCTACGAGCAGTACTTC. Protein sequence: CASSEWWSKAYEQYF.

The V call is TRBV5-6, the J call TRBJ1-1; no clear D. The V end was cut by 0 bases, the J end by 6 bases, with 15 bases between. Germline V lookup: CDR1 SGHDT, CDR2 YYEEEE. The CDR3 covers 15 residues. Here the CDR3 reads CASSLVVTGPSEAFF. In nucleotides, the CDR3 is TGTGCCAGCAGCTTGGTGGTTACGGGTCCCTCTGAAGCTTTCTTT.

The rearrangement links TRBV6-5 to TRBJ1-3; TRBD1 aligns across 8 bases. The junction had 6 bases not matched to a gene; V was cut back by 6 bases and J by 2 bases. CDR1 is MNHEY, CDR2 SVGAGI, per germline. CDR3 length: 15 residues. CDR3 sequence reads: CASSRTGQAGNTIYF. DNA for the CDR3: TGTGCCAGCAGCCGGACAGGGCAGGCTGGAAACACCATATATTTT.

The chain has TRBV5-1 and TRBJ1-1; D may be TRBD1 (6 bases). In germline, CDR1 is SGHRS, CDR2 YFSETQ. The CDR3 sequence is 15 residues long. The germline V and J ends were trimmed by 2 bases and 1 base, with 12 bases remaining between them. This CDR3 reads CASSLNGQPNTEAFF. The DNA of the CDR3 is TGCGCCAGCAGCTTAAACGGACAGCCGAACACTGAAGCTTTCTTT.

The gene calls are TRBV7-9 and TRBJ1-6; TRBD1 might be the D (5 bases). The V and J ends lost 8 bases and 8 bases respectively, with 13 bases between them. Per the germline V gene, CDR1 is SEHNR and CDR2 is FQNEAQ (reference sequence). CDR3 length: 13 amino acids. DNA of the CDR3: TGTGCCAGCGCGGGGTCGGGGGATTCACCCCTCCACTTT. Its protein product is CASAGSGDSPLHF.

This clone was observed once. The CDR3 loop reads CSAADREAFF. As DNA, the CDR3 is TGCAGTGCCGCTGACAGGGAAGCTTTCTTT. The chain is built from TRBV20-1 and TRBJ1-1; possibly TRBD1 for D (6 bases). Trimming took 6 bases from V and 8 from J, leaving 10 bases between them. The CDR3 is 10 amino acids. Germline CDR1 reads DFQATT; CDR2 reads SNEGSKA (reference sequence).

CDR3: CASSLRGGTDTQYF. The CDR3 DNA is TGTGCCAGCAGCCTCCGGGGGGGCACAGATACGCAGTATTTT. The V call is TRBV7-9, the J call TRBJ2-3; 7 bases are a match to TRBD2. Germline V gene lookup returns CDR1 SEHNR and CDR2 FQNEAQ (reference sequence). J lost 1 base, V lost 5 bases, and 3 bases had no gene match. The CDR3 sequence is 14 residues long.

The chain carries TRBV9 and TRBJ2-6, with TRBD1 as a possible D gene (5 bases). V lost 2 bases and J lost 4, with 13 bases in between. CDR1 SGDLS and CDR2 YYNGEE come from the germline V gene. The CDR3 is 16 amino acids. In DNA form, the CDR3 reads TGTGCCAGCAGCGTCTCAGGCAGGGCCGGGGCCAACGTCCTGACTTTC. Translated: CASSVSGRAGANVLTF.

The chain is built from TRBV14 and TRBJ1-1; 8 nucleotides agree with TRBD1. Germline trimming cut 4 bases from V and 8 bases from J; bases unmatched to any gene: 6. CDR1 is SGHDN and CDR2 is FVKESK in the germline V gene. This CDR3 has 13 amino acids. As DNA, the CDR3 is TGTGCCAGCAGCCTGGGGCGGGACAGGGAAGCTTTCTTT. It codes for CASSLGRDREAFF.